The T cell receptor beta chain under discussion was sequenced for a study of blood T cell repertoires in COVID-19 (dated by TCRdb to about 2020). As for the study more broadly: Samples from collaborators originated in the United States, Italy and Spain and spanned both the acute and convalescent phases of COVID-19. The prospective study material was composed of cDNA or gDNA derived from T cells, B-cell-depleted T cells, or PBMCs. A freely available public database, intended as a resource for researchers studying the immune response to SARS-CoV-2, is where the repertoires were released. Samples were obtained from the ongoing ImmuneRACE study (first 160 participants) and from over 1,000 subjects provided by 6 global collaborators. The dataset comprised deeply sampled blood TCRbeta repertoires from subjects exposed to, actively infected with, or recovered from COVID-19. HLA class I and class II types, where available, came from metadata supplied by the sample provider rather than from assay-based typing. A de-identified subject ID, COVID-19 status, age in years and sex were almost always included in the sample metadata. Results the study describes overall, beyond this receptor: The quantity of clinical and demographic metadata differed by source and by participant and was supplied without curation.

A word on this clone: Its antigen specificity is not known. It has no much larger one-base neighbor in the sample; base qualities were not kept.

Collaborating institutions collected whole blood in K2EDTA tubes following their own protocols. For TCRbeta analysis, collaborators shipped samples in one of three forms: frozen whole blood, isolated PBMCs, or DNA extracted from either of those sample types. The immunoSEQ Assay, a bias-controlled multiplex PCR, was used to amplify TCRbeta CDR3 regions from genomic DNA. The published analysis was carried out like this. Nucleated cell counts per sample were estimated from amplification of reference gene primers within the assay. To quantify the absolute abundance of each unique TCRbeta CDR3 rearrangement, sequence reads were collapsed and filtered. For each sample, productive Simpson clonality was calculated by taking the square root of Simpson's diversity index across productive rearrangements. In its TCRdb copy, this immuneACCESS table keeps in-frame sequences only and misses some clones. Where compared with another copy, unresolved V genes explain less than half of these, and the others have no known cause. V and J calls and clone size are those listed in that table; D and trimming were worked out from the DNA. In this sample the table shows approximately 210,000 clones, around 89% of which occur a single time. 4.4% of the sample rests with the top ten.

This TCR derives from a human donor in a cohort sampled during active COVID-19. Sequences were obtained from peripheral blood.

The DNA sequence is given as TGTGCCAGCAAAAATCTAGACTCCTACGAGCAGTACTTC. Protein translation: CASKNLDSYEQYF. The V and J segments used are TRBV2 and TRBJ2-7; no D gene can be assigned with confidence. V is cut by 7 bases and J by 0 bases, and the space between the germline ends is 10 bases. The CDR1 and CDR2 encoded by the germline V gene are SNHLY and FYNNEI. The CDR3 spans 13 residues, from the cysteine through the phenylalanine. The sequence is cut down to CDR3 DNA, 39 bases in frame from base 1.